This T cell receptor (beta chain) was captured by sequencing in a study of long-term antiretroviral therapy in people with HIV. Each HIV participant was treated in the United States. Before they underwent DNA extraction, samples held 1-10 million cryopreserved PBMC. Researchers ran immunoSEQ v3.0 at survey level. Produced via immunoSEQ multiplex PCR; TCRdb's table is partial and in-frame only. The sample has about 39,000 clones, 75% to 90% seen once. Sample: unsorted PBMCs, taken just before starting antiretroviral therapy. The source is a young woman with HIV.

In nucleotides, the CDR3 is TGTGCCAGCAGCCAAGAAAACAGTAACACTGAAGCTTTCTTT. This gives the protein CASSQENSNTEAFF. The V and J genes are TRBV14 and TRBJ1-1; no reliable D call. Trimming pared 0 bases from V and 2 bases from J, leaving 7 bases between. Germline V gives CDR1 SGHDN, CDR2 FVKESK. CDR3 size: 14 residues. Full variable domain (missing parts from reference TRBV14 and TRBJ1-1): EAGVTQFPSHSVIEKGQTVTLRCDPISGHDNLYWYRRVMGKEIKFLLHFVKESKQDESGMPNNRFLAERTGGTYSTLKVQPAELEDSGVYFCASSQENSNTEAFFGQGTRLTVV.